Below are 7 T cell receptor beta chains sequenced from a single sample in a study of Ad26.COV2.S vaccination and SARS-CoV-2 variants. Here immunoSEQ multiplex PCR was the method, and the copy in TCRdb shows in-frame clones only, minus some. The sample lists approximately 340,000 clones; roughly 81% were seen once. As to treatment: over 15 received Ad26.COV2.S at low or high dose, single or two shots; roughly 5 received placebo; per-sample allocation not given. Day 63 after the first injection of vaccine or placebo was the sampling time. Source: peripheral blood, taken in a trial of Ad26.COV2.S vaccine versus placebo. Every receptor here comes from a person between 18 and 60 years old who received the Ad26.COV2.S COVID-19 vaccine or a placebo.

This sequence joins TRBV2 and TRBJ2-7; D not resolved. The V end was cut by 7 bases, the J end by 5 bases, with 9 bases between. The CDR3 consists of 11 residues. Germline V gives CDR1 SNHLY, CDR2 FYNNEI. CDR3: CASTNGNEQYF. CDR3 sequence (DNA): TGTGCCAGCACGAACGGTAACGAGCAGTACTTC. Looking up the rest from reference TRBV2 and TRBJ2-7 gives the full variable domain: EPEVTQTPSHQVTQMGQEVILRCVPISNHLYFYWYRQILGQKVEFLVSFYNNEISEKSEIFDDQFSVERPDGSNFTLKIRSTKLEDSAMYFCASTNGNEQYFGPGTRLTVT.

This clone was observed a single time. The genes are TRBV7-2 and TRBJ1-3; D may be TRBD1 (6 bases). From germline, CDR1 is SGHTA and CDR2 FQGNSA. This CDR3 has 15 residues. Trimming cost V 5 bases and J 4 bases, with 15 bases left between them. CDR3: CASSTGTSRGNTIYF. The CDR3 DNA reads TGTGCCAGCAGCACAGGGACCTCCCGAGGAAACACCATATATTTT.

This clone came up a few times. J is TRBJ2-7 and V is TRBV3-1 (or the pseudogene TRBV3-2); D not resolved. CDR1 is LGHDT, CDR2 YNNKEL, per germline (reference sequence). V gave up 2 bases and J gave up 2 bases, with 16 bases separating them. The CDR3 has 16 amino acids. The CDR3 nucleotides are TGTGCCAGCAGCCAATCGAACGCCCACCCTCCCTACGAGCAGTACTTC. Protein product: CASSQSNAHPPYEQYF.

The V and J genes are TRBV9 and TRBJ2-5; 11 nucleotides line up with TRBD2. The CDR3 is made up of 16 amino acids. CDR1 is SGDLS and CDR2 is YYNGEE in the germline V gene. Trimming at V came to 4 bases and at J to 5 bases, leaving 10 bases not matched to a gene. The CDR3: CASSLSGTSGPETQYF. CDR3 coding DNA: TGTGCCAGCAGCTTATCCGGGACTAGCGGCCCGGAGACCCAGTACTTC. Looking up the rest from reference TRBV9 and TRBJ2-5 gives the full variable domain: DSGVTQTPKHLITATGQRVTLRCSPRSGDLSVYWYQQSLDQGLQFLIQYYNGEERAKGNILERFSAQQFPDLHSELNLSSLELGDSALYFCASSLSGTSGPETQYFGPGTRLLVL.

The rearrangement links TRBV3-1 (or the pseudogene TRBV3-2) to TRBJ2-1; weak D call: TRBD2 (6 bases). V dropped 1 base and J dropped 0 bases, with 10 bases sitting between them. The germline CDR1 and CDR2 sequences are LGHDT and YNNKEL (reference sequence). This CDR3 has 16 amino acids. The CDR3 sequence: CASSQAGRSSYNEQFF. CDR3 DNA sequence: TGTGCCAGCAGCCAAGCCGGGAGAAGCTCCTACAATGAGCAGTTCTTC.

V is TRBV4-3 and J is TRBJ2-1; the match to TRBD2 covers 12 bases. The J segment lost 6 bases and the V segment lost 4 bases, leaving 4 bases of the junction unmatched. The length of the CDR3 is 15 residues. Per the germline V gene, CDR1 is LGHNA and CDR2 is YSLEER. The CDR3 here is CASSLTSGRVNEQFF. The CDR3 region has the DNA TGCGCCAGCAGCCTGACTAGCGGGAGAGTCAATGAGCAGTTCTTC.

The chain is built from TRBV4-3 and TRBJ2-3; D is undetermined. The CDR3 runs 13 residues. Germline values: CDR1 LGHNA, CDR2 YSLEER. V lost 4 bases and J 2 bases, leaving 7 bases between the germline ends. The CDR3 DNA reads TGCGCCAGCAGCCCGACCGCCACAGATACGCAGTATTTT. Its translation: CASSPTATDTQYF.